This TCR beta chain was sequenced in a study of T cell changes during pregnancy in multiple sclerosis. The data were produced by immunoSEQ multiplex PCR, yet TCRdb's version contains in-frame clones alone and is incomplete. The sample consists of 70,000 to 95,000 clones, over 85% of them appearing once. Germline CDR1 and CDR2: LNHDA and SQIVND (reference sequence). The CDR3 spans 19 residues. J was trimmed by 4 bases and V by 1 base; bases with no gene match: 15. The source is a female donor with multiple sclerosis, enrolled in a pregnancy study. The rearrangement links TRBV19 to TRBJ1-1; 10 bases align to TRBD1. Specimen: peripheral blood, collected in the first trimester of pregnancy. The CDR3 reads CASSIAHSGTGELGTEAFF. CDR3 DNA sequence: TGTGCCAGTAGTATAGCCCACTCCGGGACAGGGGAATTGGGCACTGAAGCTTTCTTT. Together with reference TRBV19 and TRBJ1-1, the CDR3 gives the full variable domain: DGGITQSPKYLFRKEGQNVTLSCEQNLNHDAMYWYRQDPGQGLRLIYYSQIVNDFQKGDIAEGYSVSREKKESFPLTVTSAQKNPTAFYLCASSIAHSGTGELGTEAFFGQGTRLTVV.